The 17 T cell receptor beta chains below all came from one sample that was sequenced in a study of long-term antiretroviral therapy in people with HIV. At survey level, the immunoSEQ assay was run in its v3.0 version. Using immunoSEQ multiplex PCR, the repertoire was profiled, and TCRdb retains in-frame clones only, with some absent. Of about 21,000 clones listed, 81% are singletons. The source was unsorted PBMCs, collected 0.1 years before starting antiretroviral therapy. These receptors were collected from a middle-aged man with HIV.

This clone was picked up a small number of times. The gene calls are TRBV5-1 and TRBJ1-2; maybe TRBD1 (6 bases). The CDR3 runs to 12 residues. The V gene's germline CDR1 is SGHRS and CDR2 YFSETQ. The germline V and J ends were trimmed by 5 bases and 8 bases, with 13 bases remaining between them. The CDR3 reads CASRQDSGGYTF. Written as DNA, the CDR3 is TGCGCCAGCAGACAGGACAGCGGGGGCTACACCTTC.

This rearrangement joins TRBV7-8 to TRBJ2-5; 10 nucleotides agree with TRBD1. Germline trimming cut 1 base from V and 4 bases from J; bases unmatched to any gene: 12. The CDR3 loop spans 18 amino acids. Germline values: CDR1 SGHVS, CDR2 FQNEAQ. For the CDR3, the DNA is TGTGCCAGCAGCTTAGGGATAGGGGGACAGGGGAGAAGAGAGACCCAGTACTTC. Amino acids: CASSLGIGGQGRRETQYF.

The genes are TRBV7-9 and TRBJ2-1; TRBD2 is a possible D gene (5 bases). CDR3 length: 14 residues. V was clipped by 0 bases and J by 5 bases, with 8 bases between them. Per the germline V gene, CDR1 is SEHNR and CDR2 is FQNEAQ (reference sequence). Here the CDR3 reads CASSLAGEDNEQFF. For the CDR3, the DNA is TGTGCCAGCAGCTTAGCGGGAGAGGACAATGAGCAGTTCTTC.

The CDR3 DNA is TGTGCCAGCAGTAGGGCTCCTAACTATGGCTACACCTTC. Its protein product is CASSRAPNYGYTF. The chain employs TRBV6-1 and TRBJ1-2; D gene unclear. The CDR3 extends over 13 amino acids. Per germline, CDR1 MNHNS and CDR2 SASEGT. V was trimmed by 5 bases and J by 0 bases, leaving 7 bases between them.

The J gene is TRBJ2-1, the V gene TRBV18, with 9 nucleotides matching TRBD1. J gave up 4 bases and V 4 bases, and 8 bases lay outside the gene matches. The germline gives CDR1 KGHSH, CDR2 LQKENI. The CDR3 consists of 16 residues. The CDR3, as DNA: TGTGCCAGCTCACACGAATCCGGGACAGGGTACAATGAGCAGTTCTTC. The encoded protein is CASSHESGTGYNEQFF.

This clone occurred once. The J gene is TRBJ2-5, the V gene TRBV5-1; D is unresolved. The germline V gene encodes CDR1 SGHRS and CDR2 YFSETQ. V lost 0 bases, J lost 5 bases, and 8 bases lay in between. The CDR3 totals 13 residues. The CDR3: CASSLGVLETQYF. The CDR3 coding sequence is TGCGCCAGCAGCTTGGGGGTCCTTGAGACCCAGTACTTC.

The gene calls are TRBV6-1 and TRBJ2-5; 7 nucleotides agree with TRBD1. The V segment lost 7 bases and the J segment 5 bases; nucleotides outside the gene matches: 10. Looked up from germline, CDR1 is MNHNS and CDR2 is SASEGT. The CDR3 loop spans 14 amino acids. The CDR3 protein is CASTNYRGSETQYF. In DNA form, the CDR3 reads TGTGCCAGCACAAACTACAGGGGATCCGAGACCCAGTACTTC.

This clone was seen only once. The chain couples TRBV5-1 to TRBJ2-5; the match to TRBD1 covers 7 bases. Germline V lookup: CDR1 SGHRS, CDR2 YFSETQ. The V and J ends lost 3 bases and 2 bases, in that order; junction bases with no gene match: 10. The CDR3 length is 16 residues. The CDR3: CASSSYRPGQQETQYF. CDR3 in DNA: TGCGCCAGCAGCTCGTATAGACCGGGACAGCAAGAGACCCAGTACTTC.

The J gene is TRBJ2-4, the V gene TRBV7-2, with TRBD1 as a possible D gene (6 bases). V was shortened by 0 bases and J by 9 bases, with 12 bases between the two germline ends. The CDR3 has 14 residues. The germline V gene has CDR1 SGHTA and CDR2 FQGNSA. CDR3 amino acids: CASSLALQGGIQYF. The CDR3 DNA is TGTGCCAGCAGCTTAGCGTTACAAGGGGGCATTCAGTACTTC.

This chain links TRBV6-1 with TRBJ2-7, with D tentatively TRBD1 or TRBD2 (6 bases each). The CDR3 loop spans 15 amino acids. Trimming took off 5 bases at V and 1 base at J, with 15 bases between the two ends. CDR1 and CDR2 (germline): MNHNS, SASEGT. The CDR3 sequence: CASSSGEAGSYEQYF. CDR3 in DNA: TGTGCCAGCAGTTCAGGGGAGGCGGGGTCCTACGAGCAGTACTTC.

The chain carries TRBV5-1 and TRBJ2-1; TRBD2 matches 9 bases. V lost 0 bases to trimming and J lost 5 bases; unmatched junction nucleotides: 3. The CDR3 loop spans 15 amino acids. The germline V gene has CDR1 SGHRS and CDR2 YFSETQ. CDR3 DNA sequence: TGCGCCAGCAGCTTGGTGCGGGAGGGGGACAATGAGCAGTTCTTC. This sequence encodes CASSLVREGDNEQFF.

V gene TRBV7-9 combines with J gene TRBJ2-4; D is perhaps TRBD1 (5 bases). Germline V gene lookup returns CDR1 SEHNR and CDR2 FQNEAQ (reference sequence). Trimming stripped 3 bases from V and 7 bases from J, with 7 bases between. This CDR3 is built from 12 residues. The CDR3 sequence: CASSFRDNIQYF. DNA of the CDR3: TGTGCCAGCAGCTTCAGGGATAACATTCAGTACTTC. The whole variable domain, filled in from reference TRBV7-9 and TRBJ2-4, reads DTGVSQNPRHKITKRGQNVTFRCDPISEHNRLYWYRQTLGQGPEFLTYFQNEAQLEKSRLLSDRFSAERPKGSFSTLEIQRTEQGDSAMYLCASSFRDNIQYFGAGTRLSVL.

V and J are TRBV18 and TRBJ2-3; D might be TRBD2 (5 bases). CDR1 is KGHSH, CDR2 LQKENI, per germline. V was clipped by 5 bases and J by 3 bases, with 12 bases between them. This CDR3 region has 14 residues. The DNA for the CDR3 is TGTGCCAGCTCAAGTGTATGGGAGACAGATACGCAGTATTTT. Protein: CASSSVWETDTQYF. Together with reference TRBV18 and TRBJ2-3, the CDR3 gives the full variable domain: NAGVMQNPRHLVRRRGQEARLRCSPMKGHSHVYWYRQLPEEGLKFMVYLQKENIIDESGMPKERFSAEFPKEGPSILRIQQVVRGDSAAYFCASSSVWETDTQYFGPGTRLTVL.

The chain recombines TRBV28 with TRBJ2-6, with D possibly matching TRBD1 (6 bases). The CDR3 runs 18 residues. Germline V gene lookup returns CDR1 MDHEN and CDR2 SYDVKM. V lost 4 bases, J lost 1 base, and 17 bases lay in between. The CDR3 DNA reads TGTGCCAGCAGTTCCCCCCGGGACAAGGCTTCTGGGGCCAACGTCCTGACTTTC. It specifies CASSSPRDKASGANVLTF.

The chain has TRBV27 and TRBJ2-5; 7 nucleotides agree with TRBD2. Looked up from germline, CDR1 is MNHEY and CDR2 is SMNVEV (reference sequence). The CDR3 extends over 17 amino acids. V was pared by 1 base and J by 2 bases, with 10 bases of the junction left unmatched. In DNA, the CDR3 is TGTGCCAGCAGTTTATGGGGTCCGGAGCGGGGACAAGAGACCCAGTACTTC. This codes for CASSLWGPERGQETQYF.

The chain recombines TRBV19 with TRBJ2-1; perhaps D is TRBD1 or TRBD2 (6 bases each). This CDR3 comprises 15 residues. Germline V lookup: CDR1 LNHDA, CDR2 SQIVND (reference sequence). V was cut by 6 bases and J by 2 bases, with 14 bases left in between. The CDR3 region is CASRARGATYNEQFF. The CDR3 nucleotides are TGTGCCAGTAGGGCGAGGGGGGCCACCTACAATGAGCAGTTCTTC. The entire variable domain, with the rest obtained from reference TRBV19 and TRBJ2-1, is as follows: DGGITQSPKYLFRKEGQNVTLSCEQNLNHDAMYWYRQDPGQGLRLIYYSQIVNDFQKGDIAEGYSVSREKKESFPLTVTSAQKNPTAFYLCASRARGATYNEQFFGPGTRLTVL.

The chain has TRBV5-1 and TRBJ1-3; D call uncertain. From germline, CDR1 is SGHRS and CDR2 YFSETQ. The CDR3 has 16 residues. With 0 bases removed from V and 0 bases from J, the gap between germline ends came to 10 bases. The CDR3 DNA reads TGCGCCAGCAGCTTGGGAAGCGCCCGCTCTGGAAACACCATATATTTT. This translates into CASSLGSARSGNTIYF.